These 32 T cell receptor beta chains originate from one sample sequenced in a study of regulatory T cells in long-lasting Graves disease (dated by TCRdb to 2020 to 2023). The library was prepared using multiplex PCR. Sequencing was performed on an Illumina HiSeq 4000. CDR3 regions were amplified by Arm-PCR with iRepertoire HTBI primers to construct TCR beta libraries. Using fastp trimming at Q25 and MiXCR clonotype assembly, TCRdb reanalyzed the public sequencing data and kept in-frame beta chains. Every distinct CDR3 protein forms one entry, paired with its most common genes and DNA. The sample has fewer than 550,000 distinct CDR3 sequences on record, about 17% of them singletons. Clones ranked in the top ten supply 20% to 25% of the sample. This specimen's time point label, per the study, means: newly diagnosed GD, antithyroid drugs for less than 3 months. For both TCR sequencing and RNA sequencing, RNA was extracted from PBMCs using TRIzol.

This sample was also put to use in a study of T cells in Graves' hyperthyroidism and ophthalmopathy.

The sample here was peripheral blood mononuclear cells (PBMCs), taken at new diagnosis, from a patient treated with antithyroid drugs. These receptors originate from a young woman with Graves disease. Donor details come from another sample of the same person, matched by shared clones.

This clonotype was seen at least ten times. The CDR3 protein is CSARAAAYYEQYF. CDR3 nucleotides: TGCAGTGCTCGGGCAGCGGCGTACTACGAGCAGTACTTC. This chain connects TRBV20-1 to TRBJ2-7; D may be TRBD2 (5 bases). CDR1 is DFQATT and CDR2 is SNEGSKA in the germline V gene (reference sequence). V gave up 5 bases and J gave up 3 bases, with 14 bases separating them. This CDR3 has 13 residues.

This clonotype was detected ten times or more. The V gene is TRBV30, the J gene TRBJ2-5, with D tentatively TRBD1 (6 bases). V lost 5 bases, J lost 2 bases, and 15 bases lay in between. CDR3 length: 14 residues. Per germline, CDR1 GTSNPN and CDR2 SVGIG (reference sequence). CDR3 protein: CAWVLPGQQETQYF. CDR3 in DNA: TGTGCCTGGGTACTTCCGGGACAACAAGAGACCCAGTACTTC.

This clonotype has ten or more counts. V is TRBV2 and J is TRBJ1-2, with TRBD1 as a possible D gene (6 bases). Trimming cost V 6 bases and J 6 bases, with 14 bases left between them. Germline lookup yields CDR1 SNHLY and CDR2 FYNNEI. The CDR3 sequence is 13 residues long. CDR3 in DNA: TGTGCCAGCAGCCCACAGGGTTCGCATGGCTACACCTTC. It specifies CASSPQGSHGYTF. Full variable domain (rest looked up from reference TRBV2 and TRBJ1-2): EPEVTQTPSHQVTQMGQEVILRCVPISNHLYFYWYRQILGQKVEFLVSFYNNEISEKSEIFDDQFSVERPDGSNFTLKIRSTKLEDSAMYFCASSPQGSHGYTFGSGTRLTVV.

This clonotype was seen at least ten times. The chain links TRBV11-1 to TRBJ2-1, with TRBD1 matching over 8 bases. The CDR3 consists of 17 residues. Looked up from germline, CDR1 is SGHAT and CDR2 is FQDESV (reference sequence). Trimming removed 5 bases from V and 1 base from J; junction bases left unmatched: 10. The CDR3 is CASSPNPQGASYNEQFF. DNA for the CDR3: TGTGCCAGCAGCCCAAACCCGCAGGGGGCATCCTACAATGAGCAGTTCTTC.

This clonotype was recorded at least ten times. The chain carries TRBV12-3 or TRBV12-4 and TRBJ2-1; 9 bases are a match to TRBD1. Trimming cost V 5 bases and J 7 bases; bases outside gene matches: 12. The CDR3 is 16 residues long. CDR3 amino acids: CASSLTGTGIENEQFF. In DNA form, the CDR3 reads TGTGCCAGCAGTCTTACCGGGACAGGGATAGAGAATGAGCAGTTCTTC.

This clonotype was seen repeatedly, ten times or more. A far larger clone is one nucleotide away, so this likely arose from a read error. This chain joins TRBV7-6 and TRBJ2-7; 10 bases fit TRBD2. The V segment lost 2 bases and the J segment 6 bases; nucleotides outside the gene matches: 1. The CDR3 extends over 13 amino acids. The germline CDR1 and CDR2 sequences are SGHVS and FNYEAQ. The CDR3 region has the DNA TGTGCCAGCAGCTTACTAGCGGGAGTCGAGCAGTACTTC. It codes for CASSLLAGVEQYF.

This clonotype was detected ten times or more. The CDR3 DNA is TGTGCCAGCACTCTAAAAGGTCATAGAAACAATGAGCAGTTCTTC. It yields the protein CASTLKGHRNNEQFF. The chain employs TRBV3-1 and TRBJ2-1; D gene ambiguous. This CDR3 is built from 15 residues. In germline, CDR1 is LGHDT, CDR2 YNNKEL (reference sequence). Deletions cut 7 bases from V and 5 bases from J, with 18 bases between.

This clonotype came up a few times. V gene TRBV5-4 combines with J gene TRBJ2-2, with TRBD1 as a possible D gene (6 bases). Germline V lookup: CDR1 SGHNT, CDR2 YYREEE (reference sequence). The CDR3 is made up of 13 amino acids. V lost 6 bases to trimming and J lost 6 bases, with 12 bases between them. As DNA, the CDR3 is TGTGCCAGCACAACCCAGGGGCCCGGGGAGCTGTTTTTT. This translates into CASTTQGPGELFF.

A word on this clonotype: With a much larger clone just one base away, this may be a read error. J is TRBJ2-7 and V is TRBV30; D gene uncertain. Germline CDR1 is GTSNPN and CDR2 is SVGIG (reference sequence). The CDR3 runs 12 residues. Here the CDR3 DNA reads TGTGCCTGGAGTGTTGCCGGTCACGAGCAGCACTTC. Translated: CAWSVAGHEQHF.

The chain has TRBV28 and TRBJ2-5, with a weak D call TRBD1 (6 bases). Germline loops: CDR1 MDHEN, CDR2 SYDVKM. Trimming pared 1 base from V and 5 bases from J, leaving 11 bases between. The CDR3 totals 14 residues. Here the CDR3 DNA reads TGTGCCAGCAGTTTATTTCATAGGGGGGAGACCCAGTACTTC. This sequence encodes CASSLFHRGETQYF.

The chain joins TRBV18 to TRBJ1-1; 7 nucleotides line up with TRBD1. The germline V gene has CDR1 KGHSH and CDR2 LQKENI. With V trimmed by 4 bases and J by 7 bases, 6 bases remained unmatched. The CDR3 has 13 residues. For the CDR3, the DNA is TGTGCCAGCTCACTAAAACAGGGGTTTGAAGCTTTCTTT. The encoded protein is CASSLKQGFEAFF. The variable domain in full, with the rest retrieved from reference TRBV18 and TRBJ1-1, is NAGVMQNPRHLVRRRGQEARLRCSPMKGHSHVYWYRQLPEEGLKFMVYLQKENIIDESGMPKERFSAEFPKEGPSILRIQQVVRGDSAAYFCASSLKQGFEAFFGQGTRLTVV.

This rearrangement joins TRBV24-1 to TRBJ2-5, with D unresolved. Trimming removed 1 base at V and 4 bases at J, with 3 bases between. This CDR3 has 12 residues. CDR1 is KGHDR and CDR2 is SFDVKD in the germline V gene. CDR3 nucleotide sequence: TGTGCCACCAGTGATTTTCGAGAGACCCAGTACTTC. Its translation: CATSDFRETQYF.

This clonotype has a handful of counts. The chain is built from TRBV11-2 and TRBJ2-2; the match to TRBD2 covers 12 bases. J gave up 6 bases and V 1 base, and 6 bases lay outside the gene matches. This CDR3 is built from 17 residues. CDR1 SGHAT and CDR2 FQNNGV come from the germline V gene. The DNA of the CDR3 is TGTGCCAGCAGCTTAGGGTCACTAGCGGGAGGATCCGGGGAGCTGTTTTTT. As protein: CASSLGSLAGGSGELFF.

The rearrangement joins TRBV6-4 to TRBJ2-2, with D maybe TRBD2 (5 bases). Germline V CDR1 and CDR2: MRHNA, SNTAGT. The germline V and J ends were trimmed by 2 bases and 7 bases, with 8 bases remaining between them. This CDR3 is built from 13 residues. CDR3 coding DNA: TGTGCCAGCAGTGACCGGGATGGCGGGGAGCTGTTTTTT. Its protein is CASSDRDGGELFF.

This clonotype was picked up many times. The chain combines TRBV12-3 or TRBV12-4 with TRBJ2-1, with D tentatively TRBD2 (5 bases). The length of the CDR3 is 14 residues. V lost 1 base, J lost 8 bases, and 12 bases lay in between. The CDR3 reads CASSLGTGGYEQFF. The CDR3 bases are TGTGCCAGCAGTTTAGGGACTGGCGGGTATGAGCAGTTCTTC.

The CDR3 is CASSVGLAGGHGNNEQFF. Here the CDR3 DNA reads TGTGCCAGCAGCGTCGGACTAGCGGGAGGACACGGAAACAATGAGCAGTTCTTC. The chain uses TRBV9 and TRBJ2-1; 14 bases are a match to TRBD2. From germline, CDR1 is SGDLS and CDR2 YYNGEE. Losses at the gene ends were 2 bases for V and 5 bases for J; bases not matched to a gene: 9. CDR3 length: 18 amino acids.

V is TRBV7-3 and J is TRBJ2-3, with 10 nucleotides matching TRBD2. The germline gives CDR1 SGHTA, CDR2 FQGTGA. The J segment lost 6 bases and the V segment lost 2 bases, leaving 5 bases of the junction unmatched. The CDR3 loop spans 15 amino acids. CDR3 amino acids: CASSLVGTSVDTQYF. CDR3 bases: TGTGCCAGCAGCTTAGTAGGGACTAGCGTTGATACGCAGTATTTT.

This clonotype has just a few counts. V usage is TRBV5-1 and J usage is TRBJ2-3; tentative D call: TRBD1 (6 bases). The CDR3 loop spans 14 amino acids. Germline V gives CDR1 SGHRS, CDR2 YFSETQ. The germline V and J ends were trimmed by 5 bases and 0 bases, with 10 bases remaining between them. CDR3 sequence: CASRGRGSTDTQYF. CDR3 DNA sequence: TGCGCCAGCAGAGGCAGGGGTAGCACAGATACGCAGTATTTT.

The chain carries TRBV5-1 and TRBJ1-3, with D perhaps TRBD1 (5 bases). The CDR3 loop spans 18 amino acids. Germline-derived CDR1 and CDR2 are SGHRS and YFSETQ. The germline V and J ends were trimmed by 3 bases and 1 base, with 20 bases remaining between them. The CDR3 sequence is CASSSNGYEAGSGNTIYF. In DNA form, the CDR3 reads TGCGCCAGCAGCTCGAATGGATACGAGGCAGGGTCTGGAAACACCATATATTTT.

This clonotype was recorded at least ten times. This rearrangement joins TRBV6-2 or TRBV6-3 to TRBJ2-3; D is uncertain. V gave up 5 bases and J gave up 3 bases, with 15 bases separating them. CDR1 is MNHEY, CDR2 SVGEGT, per germline. The CDR3 extends over 15 amino acids. The CDR3 coding sequence is TGTGCCAGCAGTCAATATGTGATCGCGACAGATACGCAGTATTTT. This translates into CASSQYVIATDTQYF.

The sample holds many counts of this clonotype. The chain carries TRBV5-5 and TRBJ1-2; D is unresolved. Germline CDR1 reads SGHKS; CDR2 reads YYEKEE (reference sequence). Trimming took 0 bases from V and 8 from J, leaving 14 bases between them. The CDR3 consists of 14 residues. The CDR3 coding sequence is TGTGCCAGCAGCTTGGGAGTGGACCCTTGGGGCTACACCTTC. Translation: CASSLGVDPWGYTF.

This clonotype was detected many times. The chain links TRBV29-1 to TRBJ2-1, with TRBD2 matching 7 bases. Germline-derived CDR1 and CDR2 are SQVTM and ANQGSEA. The CDR3 consists of 14 residues. V was pared by 5 bases and J by 5 bases, with 9 bases of the junction left unmatched. The CDR3 DNA follows: TGCAGCGTTTATTCCCGGCTAGCGGACAATGAGCAGTTCTTC. It encodes CSVYSRLADNEQFF.

This clonotype was seen many times. The chain carries TRBV29-1 and TRBJ2-1; tentative D call: TRBD1 (5 bases). Germline values: CDR1 SQVTM, CDR2 ANQGSEA. The CDR3 is 14 amino acids. Trimming removed 4 bases at V and 6 bases at J, with 16 bases between. DNA of the CDR3: TGCAGCGTTGTGGGGCAACGAAATGGCAATGAGCAGTTCTTC. Translated, it gives CSVVGQRNGNEQFF.

The J gene is TRBJ2-2, the V gene TRBV3-1; TRBD2 agrees at 13 bases. Germline V lookup: CDR1 LGHDT, CDR2 YNNKEL (reference sequence). This CDR3 spans 18 amino acids. Unmatched junction bases numbered 11, after V lost 5 bases and J lost 5 bases. For the CDR3, the DNA is TGTGCCAGCAGCGAGGCTGGGACTAGCGGGACGGAGACCGGGGAGCTGTTTTTT. Amino acid sequence: CASSEAGTSGTETGELFF.

Many counts were recorded for this clonotype. For the CDR3, the DNA is TGTGCCAGCAGAACAGCGGGAGTGCAAGAGACCCAGTACTTC. This encodes CASRTAGVQETQYF. The chain joins TRBV6-2 or TRBV6-3 to TRBJ2-5; 8 bases are a match to TRBD2. Trimming removed 6 bases from V and 2 bases from J; junction bases left unmatched: 5. The CDR3 consists of 14 residues. Germline V lookup: CDR1 MNHEY, CDR2 SVGEGT.

In its sample, this clonotype was seen a few times. The rearrangement joins TRBV30 to TRBJ2-7; D possibly corresponds to TRBD1 (6 bases). The CDR3 has 12 residues. Trimming took off 3 bases at V and 3 bases at J, with 9 bases between the two ends. Germline loops: CDR1 GTSNPN, CDR2 SVGIG (reference sequence). CDR3 sequence reads: CAWRLQGYEQYF. The CDR3 region has the DNA TGTGCCTGGAGACTACAGGGCTACGAGCAGTACTTC. Together with reference TRBV30 and TRBJ2-7, the CDR3 gives the full variable domain: SQTIHQWPATLVQPVGSPLSLECTVEGTSNPNLYWYRQAAGRGLQLLFYSVGIGQISSEVPQNLSASRPQDRQFILSSKKLLLSDSGFYLCAWRLQGYEQYFGPGTRLTVT.

This clonotype appeared many times. The chain employs TRBV11-2 and TRBJ2-1; 12 bases are shared with TRBD2. The V segment lost 0 bases and the J segment 3 bases; nucleotides outside the gene matches: 9. The V gene's germline CDR1 is SGHAT and CDR2 FQNNGV. The length of the CDR3 is 19 residues. The CDR3 DNA reads as TGTGCCAGCAGCTTAGATCCGACTAGCGGGAGTCCCGGCTACAATGAGCAGTTCTTC. Its protein is CASSLDPTSGSPGYNEQFF.

The V call is TRBV20-1, the J call TRBJ1-1; D not certain. The CDR3 runs 12 residues. The V gene lost 5 bases and the J gene lost 3 bases, with 10 bases spanning the gap. The germline CDR1 and CDR2 sequences are DFQATT and SNEGSKA (reference sequence). Here the CDR3 reads CSALGRYTEAFF. The CDR3 DNA is TGCAGTGCTCTAGGGAGGTACACTGAAGCTTTCTTT.

This clonotype was found many times. This chain uses TRBV11-2 with TRBJ1-1; 9 bases line up with TRBD1. The CDR3 sequence is 15 residues long. From germline, CDR1 is SGHAT and CDR2 FQNNGV. Trimming removed 2 bases from V and 1 base from J; junction bases left unmatched: 2. The CDR3 reads CASSLSGQGNTEAFF. The CDR3 region has the DNA TGTGCCAGCAGCTTATCGGGACAGGGGAACACTGAAGCTTTCTTT.

In this sample, this clonotype turned up many times. This chain links TRBV12-3 or TRBV12-4 with TRBJ2-7; 9 nucleotides match TRBD1. V trimming: 5 bases; J trimming: 4 bases; junction bases outside the gene matches: 12. There are 16 residues in the CDR3. The CDR3 coding sequence is TGTGCCAGCAGTCCCTCGGGTGAGACAGGGGGTTACGAGCAGTACTTC. Its translation is CASSPSGETGGYEQYF.

This clonotype was counted only a few times. The gene calls are TRBV5-4 and TRBJ2-3, with TRBD2 identical over 9 bases. After removal of 5 bases from V and 4 bases from J, the junction contained 11 bases not matched to a gene. CDR1 SGHNT and CDR2 YYREEE come from the germline V gene (reference sequence). The CDR3 sequence is 16 residues long. DNA of the CDR3: TGTGCCAGCAGTCGGGGGGTAGCGGGAGACCCAGATACGCAGTATTTT. It specifies CASSRGVAGDPDTQYF.

This clonotype came up many times. The chain recombines TRBV15 with TRBJ1-6, with D perhaps matching TRBD1 (5 bases). CDR1 and CDR2 from the germline V gene are LNHNV and YYDKDF (reference sequence). V was clipped by 8 bases and J by 0 bases, with 17 bases between them. The CDR3 is 17 residues long. The CDR3 region has the DNA TGTGCCACCCGGATGGGGCGCAAGAGCTCCTATAATTCACCCCTCCACTTT. Its protein is CATRMGRKSSYNSPLHF.